These T cell receptor beta chains were read from a single sample in a study of blood T cell repertoires in COVID-19. Assay: immunoSEQ multiplex PCR; the TCRdb copy retains only in-frame clones and omits some. The sample yields 55,000 to 65,000 clones, about 90% seen once. Sequencing was carried out using peripheral blood. Receptors originate from a man aged 60 to 75 with active or convalescent COVID-19. The CDR3 runs from the conserved cysteine through the conserved F or W. Each record gives: clone size, V gene, D gene, J gene, CDR3 DNA, CDR3 protein. D genes are given only for firm matches. Clone size is not always given. Where it is, it says once, few, many or a class for expanded clones.

clone_size: medium-sized
v_call: TRBV7-9
d_call: -
j_call: TRBJ2-2
cdr3_nt: TGTGCCAGCAGCTTGGACACCCCCCTGGACACCGGGGAGCTGTTTTTT
cdr3_aa: CASSLDTPLDTGELFF

clone_size: few
v_call: TRBV11-2
d_call: TRBD2
j_call: TRBJ2-7
cdr3_nt: TGTGCCAGCAGCTTAGATCGGGAGGACGAGCAGTACTTC
cdr3_aa: CASSLDREDEQYF

clone_size: once
v_call: TRBV21-1
d_call: -
j_call: TRBJ2-2
cdr3_nt: TGTGCCAGCAGCAAAGGGGGGTCGGGACAGGGGCCGAACACCGGGGAGCTGTTTTTT
cdr3_aa: CASSKGGSGQGPNTGELFF

clone_size: -
v_call: TRBV6-5
d_call: TRBD1
j_call: TRBJ2-7
cdr3_nt: TGTGCCAGCGCCAGGGAGGGACAGGGACCCTACGAGCAGTACTTC
cdr3_aa: CASAREGQGPYEQYF

clone_size: -
v_call: TRBV28
d_call: -
j_call: TRBJ1-2
cdr3_nt: TGTGCCAGCAGTAGTCCGGGACAATCGGGCCTTGGCTACACCTTC
cdr3_aa: CASSSPGQSGLGYTF

clone_size: -
v_call: TRBV2
d_call: -
j_call: TRBJ2-7
cdr3_nt: TGTGCCAGCAGCCCTAACTACGAGCAGTACTTC
cdr3_aa: CASSPNYEQYF

clone_size: -
v_call: TRBV6-4
d_call: TRBD1
j_call: TRBJ1-3
cdr3_nt: TGTGCCAGCAGGACCCGGGACAGGGGGAATGGAAACACCATATATTTT
cdr3_aa: CASRTRDRGNGNTIYF

clone_size: -
v_call: TRBV6-5
d_call: TRBD2
j_call: TRBJ2-1
cdr3_nt: TGTGCCAGCATGCCTAGCGGTTACAATGAGCAGTTCTTC
cdr3_aa: CASMPSGYNEQFF

clone_size: -
v_call: TRBV27
d_call: -
j_call: TRBJ1-4
cdr3_nt: TGTGCCAGCAGTTTATTAGGTTCGGTCAGGGCGAATGAAAAACTGTTTTTT
cdr3_aa: CASSLLGSVRANEKLFF

clone_size: few
v_call: TRBV6-6
d_call: TRBD2
j_call: TRBJ2-7
cdr3_nt: TGTGCCAGCAGTCACCAACTAAGGACTAGCGGGAGTATGTACGAGCAGTACTTC
cdr3_aa: CASSHQLRTSGSMYEQYF

clone_size: -
v_call: TRBV28
d_call: -
j_call: TRBJ2-2
cdr3_nt: TGTGCCAGCAAAGGGGTAACCGGGGAGCTGTTTTTT
cdr3_aa: CASKGVTGELFF

clone_size: -
v_call: TRBV18
d_call: TRBD1
j_call: TRBJ2-7
cdr3_nt: TGTGCCAGCTCAACCGGACAGGGCCTCTACGAGCAGTACTTC
cdr3_aa: CASSTGQGLYEQYF

clone_size: -
v_call: TRBV15
d_call: TRBD2
j_call: TRBJ2-3
cdr3_nt: TGTGCCACCTCTACTAGCGGGACGTACACAGATACGCAGTATTTT
cdr3_aa: CATSTSGTYTDTQYF

clone_size: -
v_call: TRBV2
d_call: TRBD2
j_call: TRBJ2-2
cdr3_nt: TGTGCCAGCAGCGCCTCAGGACTAGCGGGGGGGCCAGGCACCGGGGAGCTGTTTTTT
cdr3_aa: CASSASGLAGGPGTGELFF

clone_size: -
v_call: TRBV6-6
d_call: TRBD1
j_call: TRBJ1-2
cdr3_nt: TGTGCCAGCAGACAGGGGTCGAACTATGGCTACACCTTC
cdr3_aa: CASRQGSNYGYTF

clone_size: -
v_call: TRBV5-1
d_call: -
j_call: TRBJ2-1
cdr3_nt: TGCGCCAGCAGCTTTACAGATGAGGGTGAGCAGTTCTTC
cdr3_aa: CASSFTDEGEQFF

clone_size: -
v_call: TRBV20-1
d_call: TRBD1
j_call: TRBJ1-1
cdr3_nt: TGCAGTGCTAGTTCGACAGGAAGGGGGCTTGGAGCTTTCTTT
cdr3_aa: CSASSTGRGLGAFF

clone_size: -
v_call: TRBV6-1
d_call: TRBD1
j_call: TRBJ2-7
cdr3_nt: TGTGCCAGCAGTGCTACCGGGACAGGGATCCCCTACGAGCAGTACTTC
cdr3_aa: CASSATGTGIPYEQYF

clone_size: -
v_call: TRBV5-1
d_call: -
j_call: TRBJ2-1
cdr3_nt: TGCGCCAGCAGCTTACAGGAGTCCTATGAGCAGTTCTTC
cdr3_aa: CASSLQESYEQFF

clone_size: few
v_call: TRBV6-5
d_call: TRBD1
j_call: TRBJ2-5
cdr3_nt: TGTGCCAGCAGCGATAAAAGACAGGGCAGAGAGACCCAGTACTTC
cdr3_aa: CASSDKRQGRETQYF

clone_size: -
v_call: TRBV24-1
d_call: TRBD1
j_call: TRBJ1-5
cdr3_nt: TGTGCCACCAGTGATCCTGGGACAGGGGCAGATCAGCCCCAGCATTTT
cdr3_aa: CATSDPGTGADQPQHF

clone_size: -
v_call: TRBV6-5
d_call: TRBD1
j_call: TRBJ2-1
cdr3_nt: TGTGCCAGCAGCCGCCCCGGGACAGGGGGCAATGAGCAGTTCTTC
cdr3_aa: CASSRPGTGGNEQFF

clone_size: -
v_call: TRBV7-9
d_call: -
j_call: TRBJ1-1
cdr3_nt: TGTGCCAGCAGCTTGGCGGGATATGAAGCTTTCTTT
cdr3_aa: CASSLAGYEAFF

clone_size: -
v_call: TRBV2
d_call: -
j_call: TRBJ1-6
cdr3_nt: TGTGCCAGCAGCGGGGGGCAAGTTCGCTCCTATAATTCACCCCTCCACTTT
cdr3_aa: CASSGGQVRSYNSPLHF

clone_size: once
v_call: TRBV3-1/TRBV3-2
d_call: TRBD1
j_call: TRBJ2-7
cdr3_nt: TGTGCCAGCAGCCAAGAAGAGAGATCGGGACAGGATCGTGGGAATACCTCCTACGAGCAGTACTTC
cdr3_aa: CASSQEERSGQDRGNTSYEQYF

clone_size: -
v_call: TRBV15
d_call: -
j_call: TRBJ1-3
cdr3_nt: TGTGCCACCTCGGACAGAAGCTCTGGAAACACCATATATTTT
cdr3_aa: CATSDRSSGNTIYF

clone_size: -
v_call: TRBV11-2
d_call: -
j_call: TRBJ2-7
cdr3_nt: TGTGCCAGCAGCCAGGTAGGGAGCTCCTACGAGCAGTACTTC
cdr3_aa: CASSQVGSSYEQYF

clone_size: -
v_call: TRBV5-6
d_call: -
j_call: TRBJ1-1
cdr3_nt: TGTGCCAGCGCGCGAATTCTCAGTGGGCAGCTGAACACTGAAGCTTTCTTT
cdr3_aa: CASARILSGQLNTEAFF

clone_size: -
v_call: TRBV6-6
d_call: -
j_call: TRBJ1-1
cdr3_nt: TGTGCCAGCAGTCCTACAACTCGGGGGAATCAGAACACTGAAGCTTTCTTT
cdr3_aa: CASSPTTRGNQNTEAFF

clone_size: -
v_call: TRBV5-1
d_call: -
j_call: TRBJ2-3
cdr3_nt: TGCGCCAGCAGCTTGACACCTTCTAGCACAGATACGCAGTATTTT
cdr3_aa: CASSLTPSSTDTQYF

clone_size: -
v_call: TRBV5-1
d_call: TRBD1
j_call: TRBJ2-5
cdr3_nt: TGCGCCAGCAGCTTGGAGACAGGGCAAGAGACCCAGTACTTC
cdr3_aa: CASSLETGQETQYF

clone_size: -
v_call: TRBV24-1
d_call: -
j_call: TRBJ2-7
cdr3_nt: TGTGCCACCAGTAGCGGCTACGAGCAGTACTTC
cdr3_aa: CATSSGYEQYF

clone_size: once
v_call: TRBV5-1
d_call: -
j_call: TRBJ1-5
cdr3_nt: TGCGCCAGCAGCAAAGACAGAAATCAGCCCCAGCATTTT
cdr3_aa: CASSKDRNQPQHF

clone_size: -
v_call: TRBV11-2
d_call: -
j_call: TRBJ1-5
cdr3_nt: TGTGCCAGCAGCCGCGGCAGTTTTCAGCCCCAGCATTTT
cdr3_aa: CASSRGSFQPQHF

clone_size: -
v_call: TRBV19
d_call: -
j_call: TRBJ1-2
cdr3_nt: TGTGCCAGTAGTATAGACAGGGCCTACGGCTACACCTTC
cdr3_aa: CASSIDRAYGYTF

clone_size: -
v_call: TRBV12-3/TRBV12-4
d_call: -
j_call: TRBJ1-1
cdr3_nt: TGTGCCAGCAGCCACGGGGAGCAATTCGGAGCTTTCTTT
cdr3_aa: CASSHGEQFGAFF

clone_size: -
v_call: TRBV15
d_call: -
j_call: TRBJ2-7
cdr3_nt: TGTGCCACCAGTGGGGGACTCTGGGAGCAGTACTTC
cdr3_aa: CATSGGLWEQYF

clone_size: -
v_call: TRBV2
d_call: -
j_call: TRBJ1-1
cdr3_nt: TGTGCCAGCACCCAAATCGGGGGGAACACTGAAGCTTTCTTT
cdr3_aa: CASTQIGGNTEAFF

clone_size: -
v_call: TRBV28
d_call: -
j_call: TRBJ1-2
cdr3_nt: TGTGCCAGCAGTAGTCAGCAGGGCTATGGCTACACCTTC
cdr3_aa: CASSSQQGYGYTF

clone_size: -
v_call: TRBV2
d_call: TRBD1
j_call: TRBJ1-2
cdr3_nt: TGTGCCAGCAGTGACAGGGGGCGGACCAGTTATGGCTACACCTTC
cdr3_aa: CASSDRGRTSYGYTF

clone_size: -
v_call: TRBV7-7
d_call: -
j_call: TRBJ1-6
cdr3_nt: TGTGCCAGCAGCTTAGTCCGCCTTCCCACCAAACGGGGACCCCTCCACTTT
cdr3_aa: CASSLVRLPTKRGPLHF

clone_size: once
v_call: TRBV27
d_call: TRBD1
j_call: TRBJ1-5
cdr3_nt: TGTGCCAGCAGTTTATCGGACAGGGGCAATCAGCCCCAGCATTTT
cdr3_aa: CASSLSDRGNQPQHF